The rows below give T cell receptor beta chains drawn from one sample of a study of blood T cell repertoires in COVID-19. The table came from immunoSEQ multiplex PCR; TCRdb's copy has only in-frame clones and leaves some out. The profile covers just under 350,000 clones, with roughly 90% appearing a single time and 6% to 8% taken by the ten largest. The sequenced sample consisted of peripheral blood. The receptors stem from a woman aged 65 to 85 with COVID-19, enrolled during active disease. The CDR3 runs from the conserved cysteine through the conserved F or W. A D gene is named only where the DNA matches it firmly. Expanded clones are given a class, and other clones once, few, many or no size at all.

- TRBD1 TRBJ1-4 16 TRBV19 CASSTSEQGTNEKLFF TGTGCCAGTAGTACCTCTGAACAGGGGACTAATGAAAAACTGTTTTTT
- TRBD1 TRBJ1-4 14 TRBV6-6 CASSRQGVGEKLFF TGTGCCAGCAGTCGACAGGGGGTCGGTGAAAAACTGTTTTTT
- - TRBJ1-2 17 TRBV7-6 CASSPRRSLGAGYGYTF TGTGCCAGCAGCCCTCGAAGGTCCCTGGGGGCGGGCTATGGCTACACCTTC
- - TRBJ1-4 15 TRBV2 CASRQTGEMGEKLFF TGTGCCAGCCGCCAAACTGGGGAGATGGGTGAAAAACTGTTTTTT
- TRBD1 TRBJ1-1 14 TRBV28 CASRGQGVSTEAFF TGTGCCAGCAGGGGACAGGGGGTATCTACTGAAGCTTTCTTT
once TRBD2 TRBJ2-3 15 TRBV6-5 CASSWGGGASDTQYF TGTGCCAGCAGTTGGGGCGGGGGGGCATCCGATACGCAGTATTTT
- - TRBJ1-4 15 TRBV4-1 CASSQDMAGREKLFF TGCGCCAGCAGCCAAGATATGGCAGGGAGGGAAAAACTGTTTTTT
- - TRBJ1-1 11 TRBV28 CASSSRQGRFF TGTGCCAGCAGTTCCAGGCAGGGCAGATTCTTT
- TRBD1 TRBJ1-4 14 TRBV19 CASRTGTGFEKLFF TGTGCCAGTAGGACCGGGACAGGGTTTGAAAAACTGTTTTTT
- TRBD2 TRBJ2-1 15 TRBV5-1 CASSVGLAGSNEQFF TGCGCCAGCAGCGTTGGACTAGCGGGGTCAAATGAGCAGTTCTTC
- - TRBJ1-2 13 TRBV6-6 CASSLDTNYGYTF TGTGCCAGCAGTTTGGACACAAACTATGGCTACACCTTC
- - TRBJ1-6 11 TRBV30 CAWRKREPLHF TGTGCCTGGAGGAAAAGGGAGCCCCTCCACTTT
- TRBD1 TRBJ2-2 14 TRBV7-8 CASSDRTGAGELFF TGTGCCAGCAGTGACCGGACAGGGGCCGGGGAGCTGTTTTTT
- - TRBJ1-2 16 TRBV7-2 CASSLDPGTGNYGYTF TGTGCCAGCAGCCTAGACCCCGGGACTGGGAACTATGGCTACACCTTC
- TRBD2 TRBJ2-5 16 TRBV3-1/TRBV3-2 CASSLLPGTSGETQYF TGTGCCAGCAGCCTTTTACCCGGGACTAGCGGGGAGACCCAGTACTTC
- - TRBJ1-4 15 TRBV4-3 CASSQSVGGNEKLFF TGCGCCAGCAGCCAGTCAGTCGGAGGGAATGAAAAACTGTTTTTT
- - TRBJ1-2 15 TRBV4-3 CASSQTAAGFYGYTF TGCGCCAGCAGCCAAACCGCTGCCGGTTTCTATGGCTACACCTTC
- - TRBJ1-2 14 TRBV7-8 CASSWEGANYGYTF TGTGCCAGCAGCTGGGAGGGAGCTAACTATGGCTACACCTTC
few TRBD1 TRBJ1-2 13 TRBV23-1 CASSQGTGDGYTF TGCGCCAGCAGTCAAGGGACAGGGGATGGCTACACCTTC
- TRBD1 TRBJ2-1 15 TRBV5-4 CASSAGQGAYNEQFF TGTGCCAGCAGCGCAGGACAGGGGGCTTACAATGAGCAGTTCTTC
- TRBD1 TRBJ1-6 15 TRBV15 CATSSSGQINSPLHF TGTGCCACCTCATCCTCGGGACAGATAAATTCACCCCTCCACTTT
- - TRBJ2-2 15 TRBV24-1 CATSRTDPNTGELFF TGTGCCACCTCAAGGACAGACCCGAACACCGGGGAGCTGTTTTTT
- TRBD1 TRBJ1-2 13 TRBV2 CASSAGQVYGYTF TGTGCCAGCAGCGCGGGACAGGTATACGGCTACACCTTC
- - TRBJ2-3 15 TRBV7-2 CASSGDGNYPDTQYF TGTGCCAGCAGCGGTGACGGGAATTACCCAGATACGCAGTATTTT
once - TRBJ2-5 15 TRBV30 CAWSLIQGSGETQYF TGTGCCTGGAGCCTCATACAAGGGTCAGGGGAGACCCAGTACTTC
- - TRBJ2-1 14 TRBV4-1 CASSHVPGFDEQFF TGCGCCAGCAGCCATGTACCAGGTTTCGATGAGCAGTTCTTC
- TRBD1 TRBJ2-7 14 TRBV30 CAWSVGTGAYEQYF TGTGCCTGGAGTGTAGGGACAGGGGCCTACGAGCAGTACTTC
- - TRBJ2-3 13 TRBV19 CASRRISTDTQYF TGTGCCAGCCGGAGGATTAGCACAGATACGCAGTATTTT
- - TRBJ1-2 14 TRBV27 CASSSLQGPYGYTF TGTGCCAGCAGCTCCCTTCAGGGGCCCTATGGCTACACCTTC
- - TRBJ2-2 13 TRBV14 CASRRDYTGELFF TGTGCCAGCAGAAGGGACTACACCGGGGAGCTGTTTTTT
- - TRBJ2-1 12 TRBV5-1 CASSSRGDEQFF TGCGCCAGCAGCTCCAGGGGCGATGAGCAGTTCTTC
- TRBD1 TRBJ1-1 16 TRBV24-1 CATGEIMGQVNTEAFF TGTGCCACCGGCGAGATTATGGGACAGGTGAACACTGAAGCTTTCTTT
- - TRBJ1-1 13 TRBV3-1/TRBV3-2 CASSGTMNTEAFF TGTGCCAGCAGCGGGACAATGAACACTGAAGCTTTCTTT
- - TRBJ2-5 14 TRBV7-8 CASSLAGQGETQYF TGTGCCAGCAGCTTAGCTGGGCAGGGAGAGACCCAGTACTTC
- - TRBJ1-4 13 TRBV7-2 CASSLNGREKLFF TGTGCCAGCAGCTTAAACGGGAGAGAAAAACTGTTTTTT
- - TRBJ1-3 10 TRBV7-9 CASKGNTIYF TGTGCCAGCAAGGGGAACACCATATATTTT
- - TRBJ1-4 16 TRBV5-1 CASSLWGLGTNEKLFF TGCGCCAGCAGCTTGTGGGGCTTAGGAACTAATGAAAAACTGTTTTTT
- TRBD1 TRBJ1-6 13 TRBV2 CASSRGLNSPLHF TGTGCCAGCAGCAGGGGGCTTAATTCACCCCTCCACTTT
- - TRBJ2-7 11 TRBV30 CAWSHFYEQYF TGTGCCTGGAGTCATTTCTACGAGCAGTACTTC
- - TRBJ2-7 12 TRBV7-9 CASSLREGEQYF TGTGCCAGCAGCTTAAGAGAGGGCGAGCAGTACTTC